Below, 20 T cell receptor beta chains from the same sample are listed, as sequenced in a study of response to subunit inactivated influenza vaccine. TCRdb ran MiXCR on the RT-PCR reads and lists one entry per CDR3 protein. The sample carries 450,000 to 700,000 distinct CDR3 sequences, less than 15% recorded once. This specimen was PBMCs from blood, taken 12 days after vaccination. All receptors derive from a man aged 50 or older who received an inactivated influenza vaccine.

The sample holds a few counts of this clonotype. The CDR3 reads CASSAGTGVGGYTF. The CDR3 region has the DNA TGTGCCAGCAGCGCAGGGACAGGGGTCGGTGGCTACACCTTC. The J gene is TRBJ1-2, the V gene TRBV7-2, with TRBD1 matching 10 bases. V lost 5 bases, J lost 7 bases, and 7 bases stayed unmatched. In germline, CDR1 is SGHTA, CDR2 FQGNSA. The CDR3 length is 14 residues.

This clonotype was counted between two and nine times. The V and J genes are TRBV12-3 or TRBV12-4 and TRBJ1-6; the match to TRBD1 covers 9 bases. V lost 9 bases and J lost 2; bases outside the gene matches: 5. CDR3 size: 15 residues. The CDR3 spells CASTGGRAYNSPLHF. The CDR3 coding sequence is TGTGCCAGTACAGGGGGCCGCGCCTATAATTCACCCCTCCACTTT.

V usage is TRBV7-6 and J usage is TRBJ2-7; no definite D call. The V end was cut by 2 bases, the J end by 0 bases, with 8 bases between. This CDR3 is built from 14 residues. Germline values: CDR1 SGHVS, CDR2 FNYEAQ. As DNA, the CDR3 is TGTGCCAGCAGCTTAAATGGGCCCTCCTACGAGCAGTACTTC. It yields the protein CASSLNGPSYEQYF.

There are a few counts of this clonotype. The V gene is TRBV3-1, the J gene TRBJ2-7, with D perhaps being TRBD1 or TRBD2 (5 bases each). Deletions cut 5 bases from V and 2 bases from J, with 22 bases between. The CDR3 contains 17 residues. The germline V gene encodes CDR1 LGHDT and CDR2 YNNKEL (reference sequence). The CDR3 loop is CASSNTFFRDATYEQYF. In DNA form, the CDR3 reads TGTGCCAGCAGCAATACTTTTTTCCGGGACGCCACCTACGAGCAGTACTTC.

This clonotype came up a few times. V gene TRBV18 combines with J gene TRBJ1-6; D perhaps matches TRBD1 (5 bases). The CDR3 contains 14 residues. Trimming stripped 3 bases from V and 6 bases from J, with 9 bases between. Germline CDR1 is KGHSH and CDR2 is LQKENI. The CDR3 region is CASSPGRGNSPLHF. CDR3 in DNA: TGTGCCAGCTCACCGGGACGCGGTAATTCACCCCTCCACTTT.

The chain uses TRBV4-3 and TRBJ2-1; maybe TRBD2 (5 bases). Germline V gene sequence: CDR1 LGHNA, CDR2 YSLEER. The ends were cut back, 5 bases at V and 0 bases at J, with 11 bases in the middle. The CDR3 covers 15 residues. CDR3 protein: CASSSGEFSYNEQFF. Written as DNA, the CDR3 is TGCGCCAGCAGCTCCGGGGAATTCTCCTACAATGAGCAGTTCTTC.

The chain employs TRBV2 and TRBJ2-7; 10 bases agree with TRBD1. After removal of 5 bases from V and 6 bases from J, the junction contained 7 bases not matched to a gene. Germline CDR1 is SNHLY and CDR2 is FYNNEI. The CDR3 is made up of 14 amino acids. CDR3 DNA sequence: TGTGCCAGCAGTTTCCCGGGACAGGGGCCCGAGCAGTACTTC. Protein sequence: CASSFPGQGPEQYF.

This chain joins TRBV6-5 and TRBJ2-1, with TRBD2 matching over 9 bases. There are 14 residues in the CDR3. Germline CDR1 reads MNHEY; CDR2 reads SVGAGI. With V trimmed by 4 bases and J by 8 bases, 6 bases remained unmatched. Written as DNA, the CDR3 is TGTGCCAGCAGTTTAGCGGGAGTAGTTGATGAGCAGTTCTTC. This gives the protein CASSLAGVVDEQFF.

The V and J genes are TRBV29-1 and TRBJ2-1; D may be TRBD1 (6 bases). The CDR3 sequence is 11 residues long. Germline V CDR1 and CDR2: SQVTM, ANQGSEA. With 4 bases removed from V and 10 bases from J, the gap between germline ends came to 11 bases. CDR3 region: CSVGDIWEQFF. As DNA, the CDR3 is TGCAGCGTTGGGGACATTTGGGAGCAGTTCTTC.

The rearrangement uses TRBV11-2 and TRBJ2-3; D ambiguous. CDR1 and CDR2 (germline): SGHAT, FQNNGV. Trimming removed 2 bases from V and 1 base from J, with 7 bases in between. The CDR3 sequence is 14 residues long. The CDR3 sequence is CASSLSQGTDTQYF. CDR3 in DNA: TGTGCCAGCAGCTTAAGTCAGGGCACAGATACGCAGTATTTT.

A few counts support this clonotype. The chain joins TRBV18 to TRBJ2-1; TRBD2 might be the D (5 bases). This CDR3 region has 15 residues. From germline, CDR1 is KGHSH and CDR2 LQKENI. Trimming cost V 1 base and J 7 bases, with 14 bases left between them. CDR3 in amino acids: CASSPLANEWNEQFF. The DNA for the CDR3 is TGTGCCAGCTCACCACTAGCGAACGAATGGAATGAGCAGTTCTTC.

This clonotype was picked up many times. The chain uses TRBV12-3 or TRBV12-4 and TRBJ2-7; no definite D call. Trimming cost V 11 bases and J 0 bases, with 17 bases left between them. The CDR3 runs 14 residues. CDR3 sequence (DNA): TGTGCCTCAGCAAGCAGGATGAGCTCCTACGAGCAGTACTTC. Translating gives CASASRMSSYEQYF.

This clonotype came up a few times. The chain combines TRBV2 with TRBJ2-3; no reliable D call. V was cut by 2 bases and J by 7 bases, with 7 bases left in between. Germline V lookup: CDR1 SNHLY, CDR2 FYNNEI. This CDR3 comprises 12 residues. The CDR3 DNA reads as TGTGCCAGCAGTGAAAGGGCTTATACGCAGTATTTT. This translates into CASSERAYTQYF.

This chain uses TRBV11-3 with TRBJ2-5; 13 positions match TRBD2. CDR1 and CDR2 from the germline V gene are SGHNT and YENEEA. The V gene end was trimmed by 5 bases and the J gene end by 5 bases; junction bases not matched to a gene: 8. CDR3 size: 16 residues. The CDR3 loop is CASSPGLAGVGETQYF. In DNA, the CDR3 is TGTGCCAGCAGCCCAGGACTAGCGGGAGTGGGTGAGACCCAGTACTTC.

This clonotype appeared a few times. The chain recombines TRBV11-2 with TRBJ2-1, with 8 bases that match TRBD1. The V segment lost 3 bases and the J segment 2 bases; nucleotides outside the gene matches: 9. This CDR3 spans 17 amino acids. The germline V gene has CDR1 SGHAT and CDR2 FQNNGV. CDR3 DNA: TGTGCCAGCAGCTTTCCCCCTGGACAGGGAACCTACAATGAGCAGTTCTTC. It yields the protein CASSFPPGQGTYNEQFF.

The table lists this clonotype with a few counts. The rearrangement uses TRBV2 and TRBJ2-2, with D maybe TRBD1 (6 bases). With 7 bases removed from V and 5 bases from J, the gap between germline ends came to 14 bases. This CDR3 is built from 14 residues. Per the germline V gene, CDR1 is SNHLY and CDR2 is FYNNEI. CDR3 in DNA: TGTGCCAGCACCGTCGCCAGGGGAACCGGGGAGCTGTTTTTT. It codes for CASTVARGTGELFF. The entire variable domain, with the rest obtained from reference TRBV2 and TRBJ2-2, is as follows: EPEVTQTPSHQVTQMGQEVILRCVPISNHLYFYWYRQILGQKVEFLVSFYNNEISEKSEIFDDQFSVERPDGSNFTLKIRSTKLEDSAMYFCASTVARGTGELFFGEGSRLTVL.

The V gene is TRBV19, the J gene TRBJ2-5; 11 positions match TRBD1. Germline loops: CDR1 LNHDA, CDR2 SQIVND (reference sequence). The CDR3 extends over 13 amino acids. The V gene end was trimmed by 9 bases and the J gene end by 5 bases; junction bases not matched to a gene: 5. This chain's CDR3 is CASGQGARETQYF. DNA for the CDR3: TGTGCCAGCGGACAGGGGGCGCGTGAGACCCAGTACTTC.

This clonotype was detected a few times. V and J are TRBV20-1 and TRBJ2-1; 8 bases align to TRBD1. This CDR3 contains 13 residues. The germline V gene has CDR1 DFQATT and CDR2 SNEGSKA (reference sequence). V was pared by 3 bases and J by 6 bases, with 4 bases of the junction left unmatched. CDR3 sequence: CSASGQGRNEQFF. The DNA of the CDR3 is TGCAGTGCTAGTGGACAGGGTCGCAATGAGCAGTTCTTC.

CDR3 bases: TGTGCCAGCAGCGATACTAGCGGGATCGTCAATGAGCAGTTCTTC. Encoded protein: CASSDTSGIVNEQFF. The chain has TRBV3-1 and TRBJ2-1; the match to TRBD2 covers 10 bases. V was pared by 5 bases and J by 6 bases, with 7 bases of the junction left unmatched. Germline V gene sequence: CDR1 LGHDT, CDR2 YNNKEL (reference sequence). This CDR3 region has 15 residues.

Many counts were recorded for this clonotype. This chain joins TRBV5-6 and TRBJ1-2; TRBD1 might be the D (5 bases). V lost 3 bases, J lost 7 bases, and 10 bases lay in between. There are 12 residues in the CDR3. Germline values: CDR1 SGHDT, CDR2 YYEEEE. CDR3 residues: CASSSRDGGYTF. In nucleotides, the CDR3 is TGTGCCAGCAGCTCAAGGGACGGTGGCTACACCTTC.